A selection of T cell receptor beta chains follows, all from one sample in a study of cytomegalovirus exposure and HLA in healthy donors. This table comes from immunoSEQ multiplex PCR, and its TCRdb copy is limited to in-frame clones, with some not included. This table holds roughly 70,000 clones, more than 95% found once. Material for sequencing was PBMCs. These receptor sequences come from a man aged 18-30 years in good health and CMV-seronegative. Both conserved end residues are part of each CDR3. D genes are given only for firm matches. A clone size is listed for some rows: how often the clone was seen (once, few, many), or a class if it is expanded.

v_gene: TRBV10-2; abundance: .; j_gene: TRBJ2-3; d_gene: TRBD2; CDR3nt: TGCGCCTCCCGACTAGCGGGAGCAACAGATACGCAGTATTTT; CDR3aa: CASRLAGATDTQYF
v_gene: TRBV7-9; abundance: .; j_gene: TRBJ2-5; d_gene: TRBD1; CDR3nt: TGTGCCAGCGCAGGGACAGGGGAGGAGACCCAGTACTTC; CDR3aa: CASAGTGEETQYF
v_gene: TRBV27; abundance: .; j_gene: TRBJ1-1; d_gene: TRBD1; CDR3nt: TGTGCCAGCAGTTTGTTCGGGACAGGGTACGCTTTCTTT; CDR3aa: CASSLFGTGYAFF
v_gene: TRBV5-1; abundance: once; j_gene: TRBJ2-5; d_gene: TRBD1; CDR3nt: TGCGCCAGCAGCTTGGTTCCGCGACAGGGAAGGGAGACCCAGTACTTC; CDR3aa: CASSLVPRQGRETQYF
v_gene: TRBV28; abundance: .; j_gene: TRBJ1-2; d_gene: .; CDR3nt: TGTGCCAGCAGTCTTTCAGGAGGGGAGGGACTTGACTACACCTTC; CDR3aa: CASSLSGGEGLDYTF
v_gene: TRBV7-8; abundance: .; j_gene: TRBJ2-1; d_gene: TRBD2; CDR3nt: TGTGCCAGCAGCTTAGTATCGGGCGGACTAGCGGGAGGATGGAATGAGCAGTTCTTC; CDR3aa: CASSLVSGGLAGGWNEQFF
v_gene: TRBV4-1; abundance: .; j_gene: TRBJ1-4; d_gene: .; CDR3nt: TGCGCCAGCAGGAGGGTCTCTAATGAAAAACTGTTTTTT; CDR3aa: CASRRVSNEKLFF
v_gene: TRBV27; abundance: .; j_gene: TRBJ2-7; d_gene: TRBD2; CDR3nt: TGTGCCAGCAGTTTATTAGCGGGAGCGAGCTCCTACGAGCAGTACTTC; CDR3aa: CASSLLAGASSYEQYF
v_gene: TRBV7-8; abundance: .; j_gene: TRBJ2-7; d_gene: .; CDR3nt: TGTGCCAGCAGCCCCCGAGAGGGAGGTCCGTGGGAGCAGTACTTC; CDR3aa: CASSPREGGPWEQYF
v_gene: TRBV7-2; abundance: .; j_gene: TRBJ2-1; d_gene: TRBD2; CDR3nt: TGTGCCAGCAGCTTAGTTAGCGGGAGTGGTGAGCAGTTCTTC; CDR3aa: CASSLVSGSGEQFF
v_gene: TRBV6-6; abundance: .; j_gene: TRBJ1-1; d_gene: .; CDR3nt: TGTGCCAGCAGTTACAAGGCCAGGGCTGAAGCTTTCTTT; CDR3aa: CASSYKARAEAFF
v_gene: TRBV5-1; abundance: once; j_gene: TRBJ2-4; d_gene: TRBD2; CDR3nt: TGCGCCAGCAGCTCGAATAGCGGGCCCAAAAACATTCAGTACTTC; CDR3aa: CASSSNSGPKNIQYF
v_gene: TRBV5-5; abundance: .; j_gene: TRBJ2-4; d_gene: .; CDR3nt: TGTGCCAGCAGCCCCAGCGTACTACTAGCCAAAAACATTCAGTACTTC; CDR3aa: CASSPSVLLAKNIQYF
v_gene: TRBV2; abundance: .; j_gene: TRBJ1-2; d_gene: TRBD1; CDR3nt: TGTGCCAGCAGTGAAGCGCAGGGGACAGGGGATGGCTACACCTTC; CDR3aa: CASSEAQGTGDGYTF